The 22 T cell receptor beta chains below were found in one sample sequenced in a study of cytomegalovirus exposure and HLA in healthy donors. The data were produced by immunoSEQ multiplex PCR, yet TCRdb's version contains in-frame clones alone and is incomplete. The table records 150,000 to 200,000 clones, roughly nine tenths of them present only once. The source material was PBMCs. These receptors all come from a man aged 18 to 29 in good health and CMV-seropositive.

The V call is TRBV2, the J call TRBJ2-5, with D maybe TRBD2 (5 bases). The germline V and J ends were trimmed by 7 bases and 2 bases, with 14 bases remaining between them. Germline V CDR1 and CDR2: SNHLY, FYNNEI. The CDR3 has 14 residues. The CDR3, as DNA: TGTGCCAGCAATCTATTAGCGAAACAAGAGACCCAGTACTTC. Translation gives CASNLLAKQETQYF.

The chain recombines TRBV9 with TRBJ1-4, with 8 bases aligning to TRBD1. The CDR3 length is 16 residues. J was trimmed by 5 bases and V by 2 bases; bases with no gene match: 8. Per germline, CDR1 SGDLS and CDR2 YYNGEE. CDR3 nucleotide sequence: TGTGCCAGCAGCGTCGATGGGGACAGGAGGAATGAAAAACTGTTTTTT. It encodes CASSVDGDRRNEKLFF.

This chain links TRBV19 with TRBJ2-7, with a tentative D call TRBD2 (6 bases). CDR1 and CDR2 from the germline V gene are LNHDA and SQIVND (reference sequence). The CDR3 loop spans 14 amino acids. Trimming cost V 5 bases and J 2 bases, with 13 bases left between them. This CDR3 reads CASSAWTGAYEQYF. In DNA form, the CDR3 reads TGTGCCAGTAGTGCTTGGACGGGGGCCTACGAGCAGTACTTC.

This rearrangement joins TRBV9 to TRBJ2-2, with 11 nucleotides matching TRBD2. V was pared by 3 bases and J by 0 bases, with 4 bases of the junction left unmatched. In germline, CDR1 is SGDLS, CDR2 YYNGEE. The CDR3 is made up of 17 amino acids. The CDR3 DNA follows: TGTGCCAGCAGCGCGCTAGCGGGAGGCACGAACACCGGGGAGCTGTTTTTT. Protein product: CASSALAGGTNTGELFF.

CDR3 nucleotides: TGTGCCAGCAGCCAAAGCGACAGGAGGAAAGAGACCCAGTACTTC. Translation: CASSQSDRRKETQYF. The chain is built from TRBV28 and TRBJ2-5; a weak D match, TRBD1 (6 bases). This CDR3 contains 15 residues. Germline V gene data show CDR1 as MDHEN and CDR2 as SYDVKM. V was pared by 6 bases and J by 3 bases, with 17 bases between.

The rearrangement joins TRBV28 to TRBJ1-5; D may be TRBD1 (6 bases). The CDR3 consists of 17 residues. Germline V gene sequence: CDR1 MDHEN, CDR2 SYDVKM. V shed 3 bases and J shed 0 bases, with 15 bases lying between them. The CDR3 DNA follows: TGTGCCAGCAGTTTGGGGGGGCGGTCTTTTAGCAATCAGCCCCAGCATTTT. It is translated as CASSLGGRSFSNQPQHF.

The rearrangement joins TRBV7-3 to TRBJ2-1, with 10 positions matching TRBD2. Germline CDR1 SGHTA, CDR2 FQGTGA. The CDR3 contains 15 residues. Germline trimming cut 4 bases from V and 8 bases from J; bases unmatched to any gene: 8. Here the CDR3 reads CASSYSSGSLYEQFF. The CDR3 coding sequence is TGTGCCAGCAGCTACTCTAGCGGGAGTTTGTATGAGCAGTTCTTC.

V usage is TRBV6-6 and J usage is TRBJ2-5; D gene unclear. The CDR3 is made up of 12 amino acids. CDR1 and CDR2 from the germline V gene are MNHNY and SVGAGI (reference sequence). Trimming stripped 6 bases from V and 5 bases from J, with 10 bases between. CDR3 in DNA: TGTGCCAGCAGCTCCCCCCGGGAGACCCAGTACTTC. The encoded protein is CASSSPRETQYF.

This clone showed up just once. This chain links TRBV18 with TRBJ2-1, with D possibly matching TRBD1 (7 bases). V gave up 3 bases and J gave up 9 bases, with 18 bases separating them. This CDR3 has 15 residues. Germline V gene lookup returns CDR1 KGHSH and CDR2 LQKENI. The CDR3 region has the DNA TGTGCCAGCTCACCGACTGAGGGGGCGGGACGTGAGCAGTTCTTC. Amino acid sequence: CASSPTEGAGREQFF.

The chain combines TRBV29-1 with TRBJ1-4; no clear D gene. CDR3 length equals 15 residues. The V end was cut by 2 bases, the J end by 11 bases, with 21 bases between. Germline lookup yields CDR1 SQVTM and CDR2 ANQGSEA. CDR3 sequence (DNA): TGCAGCGTTGAAATACCCGGAGGACCTCTAAGTAAACTGTTTTTT. Translated: CSVEIPGGPLSKLFF.

This clone was detected only once. The chain uses TRBV4-1 and TRBJ1-2, with 8 bases fitting TRBD1. The CDR3 spans 15 residues. Germline CDR1 reads MGHRA; CDR2 reads YSYEKL. Unmatched junction bases numbered 7, after V lost 4 bases and J lost 3 bases. CDR3: CASSPGGSVDYGYTF. The CDR3 DNA is TGCGCCAGCAGCCCAGGGGGCTCAGTAGACTATGGCTACACCTTC.

This clone was observed a single time. The V and J genes are TRBV28 and TRBJ2-2, with D uncertain. The V end lost 5 bases, the J end lost 7 bases, and 11 bases lay between the germline ends. The germline V gene encodes CDR1 MDHEN and CDR2 SYDVKM. CDR3 length: 13 residues. The CDR3 reads CASSPQTGGELFF. CDR3 DNA sequence: TGTGCCAGCAGTCCACAGACCGGCGGGGAGCTGTTTTTT.

This rearrangement joins TRBV2 to TRBJ1-1; D is possibly TRBD1 (6 bases). The CDR3 has 16 amino acids. Germline V gene data show CDR1 as SNHLY and CDR2 as FYNNEI. The ends were cut back, 5 bases at V and 0 bases at J, with 16 bases in the middle. The DNA of the CDR3 is TGTGCCAGCAGTCTACAGGGAGGGGTGGTGAACACTGAAGCTTTCTTT. This encodes CASSLQGGVVNTEAFF.

Here the CDR3 reads CASSPRHRREHIDNEQFF. CDR3 in DNA: TGTGCCAGCAGCCCCAGACACAGGCGGGAACACATCGACAATGAGCAGTTCTTC. This chain joins TRBV13 and TRBJ2-1, with a possible D match to TRBD2 (6 bases). The germline V and J ends were trimmed by 5 bases and 5 bases, with 25 bases remaining between them. This CDR3 region has 18 residues. Germline CDR1 reads PRHDT; CDR2 reads FYEKMQ (reference sequence).

V and J are TRBV19 and TRBJ2-5, with 8 bases fitting TRBD2. The CDR3 spans 16 residues. Germline V gene sequence: CDR1 LNHDA, CDR2 SQIVND (reference sequence). V lost 6 bases to trimming and J lost 5 bases; unmatched junction nucleotides: 14. The CDR3 DNA reads TGTGCCAGTAGACCAGCGGGAGTCCCCGGGAGGGAGACCCAGTACTTC. This codes for CASRPAGVPGRETQYF. Full variable domain (missing parts from reference TRBV19 and TRBJ2-5): DGGITQSPKYLFRKEGQNVTLSCEQNLNHDAMYWYRQDPGQGLRLIYYSQIVNDFQKGDIAEGYSVSREKKESFPLTVTSAQKNPTAFYLCASRPAGVPGRETQYFGPGTRLLVL.

V and J are TRBV9 and TRBJ1-3; 7 bases line up with TRBD1. The CDR3 runs 15 residues. The ends lost 0 bases at V and 2 bases at J; junction bases unmatched: 2. Germline V gives CDR1 SGDLS, CDR2 YYNGEE. DNA for the CDR3: TGTGCCAGCAGCGTAGGACAGGGAGCTGGAAACACCATATATTTT. It translates to CASSVGQGAGNTIYF.

The chain couples TRBV9 to TRBJ2-6; 12 bases match TRBD1. V lost 0 bases and J lost 3; bases outside the gene matches: 7. The CDR3 contains 19 residues. Germline assignment: CDR1 SGDLS and CDR2 YYNGEE. The CDR3 coding sequence is TGTGCCAGCAGCGTAGTTGGGACAGGGGGCAGATTTGGGGCCAACGTCCTGACTTTC. Protein product: CASSVVGTGGRFGANVLTF.

V is TRBV29-1 and J is TRBJ2-1; D gene uncertain. The V end was cut by 0 bases, the J end by 5 bases, with 8 bases between. The CDR3 is 13 amino acids. Germline assignment: CDR1 SQVTM and CDR2 ANQGSEA. The CDR3 DNA is TGCAGCGTTGAAGACACAGTGGACAATGAGCAGTTCTTC. As protein: CSVEDTVDNEQFF.

This clone was picked up a small number of times. The CDR3 loop is CASSQNTGELFF. CDR3 DNA: TGCGCCAGCAGCCAGAACACCGGGGAGCTGTTTTTT. J is TRBJ2-2 and V is TRBV5-1; D uncertain. V was shortened by 4 bases and J by 1 base, with 2 bases between the two germline ends. This CDR3 has 12 amino acids. In germline, CDR1 is SGHRS, CDR2 YFSETQ.

This chain uses TRBV6-1 with TRBJ1-5, with a possible D match to TRBD1 (6 bases). The CDR3 runs to 14 residues. Germline values: CDR1 MNHNS, CDR2 SASEGT. The V end lost 5 bases, the J end lost 6 bases, and 14 bases lay between the germline ends. CDR3 sequence (DNA): TGTGCCAGCAGTATACAGGGTCTAGGTCAGCCCCAGCATTTT. Its protein product is CASSIQGLGQPQHF.

V is TRBV9 and J is TRBJ2-5; TRBD1 aligns across 8 bases. The CDR3 runs 15 residues. J gave up 4 bases and V 3 bases, and 8 bases lay outside the gene matches. The germline V gene encodes CDR1 SGDLS and CDR2 YYNGEE. This CDR3 reads CASSETGVIGETQYF. DNA for the CDR3: TGTGCCAGCAGCGAGACAGGGGTTATAGGAGAGACCCAGTACTTC.

This chain links TRBV7-8 with TRBJ2-3, with 10 bases identical to TRBD2. The V gene's germline CDR1 is SGHVS and CDR2 FQNEAQ. Unmatched junction bases numbered 6, after V lost 5 bases and J lost 1 base. The CDR3 covers 16 residues. This CDR3 is CASSPTLAGGTDTQYF. The CDR3, as DNA: TGTGCCAGCAGCCCGACCCTAGCGGGGGGCACAGATACGCAGTATTTT.